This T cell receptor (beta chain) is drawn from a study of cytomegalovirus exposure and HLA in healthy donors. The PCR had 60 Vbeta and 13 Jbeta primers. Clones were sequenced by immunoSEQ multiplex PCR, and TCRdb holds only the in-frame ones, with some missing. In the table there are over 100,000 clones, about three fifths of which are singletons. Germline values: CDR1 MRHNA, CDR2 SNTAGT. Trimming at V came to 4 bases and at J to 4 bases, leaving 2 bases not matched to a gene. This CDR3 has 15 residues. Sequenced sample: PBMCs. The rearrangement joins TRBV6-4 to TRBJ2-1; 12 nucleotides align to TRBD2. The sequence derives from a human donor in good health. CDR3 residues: CASSALAGGYNEQFF. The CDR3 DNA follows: TGTGCCAGCAGTGCCCTAGCGGGAGGGTACAATGAGCAGTTCTTC.